This T cell receptor beta chain originates from a study of T cells in Graves' hyperthyroidism and ophthalmopathy. Looking at the study overall: Specimen type is peripheral blood, collected at initial diagnosis prior to any treatment. Study results and caveats: Appearing also in blood were most of the thyroid clonotypes expanded above 0.001. The model identified upcoming ophthalmopathy a median about 7.1 months ahead of onset. Separating ophthalmopathy from stable hyperthyroidism was achieved by a 13 V-J model.

Trimming left V 0 bases short and J 5 bases short, with 14 bases between. The CDR3 is made up of 15 amino acids. CDR1 is SGHRS, CDR2 YFSETQ, per germline. Only a few counts were recorded for this clonotype. Its target is not known. Authors of the study amplified TCR beta CDR3 regions from RNA transcripts. When the TCR CDR3 underwent first-round RT-PCR, the HTBI primer set was used. TCRdb redid the calling of the multiplex PCR reads with MiXCR, one entry per CDR3 protein. Counted here are 600,000 to 650,000 distinct CDR3 sequences, less than 25% occurring once; the ten biggest clones make up approximately 30%.

The sequence derives from a man aged 25 to 40 with Graves' ophthalmopathy. The V and J genes are TRBV5-1 and TRBJ2-5; a possible D gene is TRBD1 (5 bases). Sequencing was done on a sample of blood. Written as DNA, the CDR3 is TGCGCCAGCAGCTTGGTAGGGGCGCTCCCCGAGACCCAGTACTTC. This translates into CASSLVGALPETQYF. Variable domain in full (rest from reference TRBV5-1 and TRBJ2-5): KAGVTQTPRYLIKTRGQQVTLSCSPISGHRSVSWYQQTPGQGLQFLFEYFSETQRNKGNFPGRFSGRQFSNSRSEMNVSTLELGDSALYLCASSLVGALPETQYFGPGTRLLVL.